A selection of T cell receptor beta chains follows, all from one sample in a study of blood T cell repertoires in COVID-19. The assay was immunoSEQ multiplex PCR, and TCRdb's table has in-frame clones only and misses some. Among around 300,000 clones listed, roughly nine tenths were seen once. What was sequenced was PBMCs or T cells enriched from blood (not recorded which). Receptor source: a woman aged 55-70 years who had recovered from COVID-19. Both conserved end residues are part of each CDR3. The D gene is left open where the match is weak. A row's size may be missing; if present it is once, few, many or a size class.

D gene	V gene	J gene	clone size	CDR3 protein	CDR3 DNA
NA	TRBV3-1/TRBV3-2	TRBJ2-2	NA	CASSQDPWAHTGELFF	TGTGCCAGCAGCCAAGATCCGTGGGCCCACACCGGGGAGCTGTTTTTT
NA	TRBV7-9	TRBJ2-7	medium-sized	CASSLFPADRTAYEQYF	TGTGCCAGCAGCTTATTCCCAGCGGATCGGACAGCCTACGAGCAGTACTTC
TRBD2	TRBV28	TRBJ2-5	once	CASSWVTGGGETQYF	TGTGCCAGCAGTTGGGTTACAGGCGGGGGGGAGACCCAGTACTTC
NA	TRBV4-1	TRBJ1-1	NA	CASSHGRTEAFF	TGCGCCAGCAGCCACGGGAGGACGGAAGCTTTCTTT
TRBD2	TRBV7-3	TRBJ2-5	NA	CASSLGGLAGRETQYF	TGTGCCAGCAGCTTAGGTGGACTAGCGGGCCGAGAGACCCAGTACTTC
NA	TRBV11-2	TRBJ2-1	NA	CASSTDSEQFF	TGTGCCAGCAGTACGGACAGCGAGCAGTTCTTC
TRBD1	TRBV10-2	TRBJ2-2	few	CASRTGQGKTGELFF	TGCGCCAGCAGAACGGGACAGGGAAAAACCGGGGAGCTGTTTTTT
TRBD2	TRBV9	TRBJ2-5	once	CASSVSGGYETQYF	TGTGCCAGCAGCGTCTCGGGGGGGTACGAGACCCAGTACTTC
NA	TRBV11-3	TRBJ2-7	NA	CASSQDSLEQYF	TGTGCCAGCAGCCAGGACTCCCTCGAGCAGTACTTC
NA	TRBV27	TRBJ2-3	once	CASSSLVSPDPLISPDTQYF	TGTGCCAGCAGTTCCTTAGTCTCACCTGATCCCCTCATATCCCCAGATACGCAGTATTTT
TRBD1	TRBV5-1	TRBJ2-3	NA	CASSPGQGWPPSTDTQYF	TGCGCCAGCAGCCCTGGACAGGGTTGGCCCCCCAGCACAGATACGCAGTATTTT
NA	TRBV14	TRBJ2-7	NA	CASSQGNSFGYEQYF	TGTGCCAGCAGCCAAGGAAACAGCTTTGGGTACGAGCAGTACTTC
NA	TRBV5-1	TRBJ2-1	NA	CASGGRSYNEQFF	TGCGCCAGCGGCGGCCGATCCTACAATGAGCAGTTCTTC
TRBD1	TRBV6-1	TRBJ2-7	NA	CASSEVRDSSFYEQYF	TGTGCCAGCAGTGAAGTCCGGGACAGCTCTTTCTACGAGCAGTACTTC
TRBD1	TRBV5-5	TRBJ1-4	NA	CASSLAPGQGGEKLFF	TGTGCCAGCAGCCTGGCCCCGGGACAGGGTGGTGAAAAACTGTTTTTT
TRBD1	TRBV28	TRBJ2-1	NA	CASSRDRSKSSYNEQFF	TGTGCCAGCAGTCGGGACAGGAGTAAGAGCTCCTACAATGAGCAGTTCTTC
TRBD2	TRBV7-2	TRBJ2-1	NA	CASSFDSGGPYNEQFF	TGTGCCAGCAGCTTTGATAGCGGGGGGCCCTACAATGAGCAGTTCTTC
TRBD2	TRBV27	TRBJ2-1	NA	CASSPDPSGGWNEQFF	TGTGCCAGCAGTCCCGATCCTAGCGGGGGGTGGAATGAGCAGTTCTTC
TRBD1	TRBV27	TRBJ1-2	NA	CASRRDSVDYYYGYTF	TGTGCCAGCAGGCGGGACAGCGTGGATTACTACTATGGCTACACCTTC
NA	TRBV28	TRBJ1-5	NA	CASITGTDNQPQHF	TGTGCCAGCATTACCGGGACTGACAATCAGCCCCAGCATTTT
NA	TRBV3-1/TRBV3-2	TRBJ2-7	NA	CASSQDPSEYEQYF	TGTGCCAGCAGCCAAGATCCTAGCGAGTACGAGCAGTACTTC
TRBD1	TRBV6-2/TRBV6-3	TRBJ1-2	NA	CASSRTGKNYGYTF	TGTGCCAGCAGTAGGACAGGGAAAAACTATGGCTACACCTTC
TRBD2	TRBV11-3	TRBJ2-5	NA	CASRTNAGSEGGPPIETQYF	TGTGCCAGCAGGACAAACGCGGGTTCGGAGGGAGGGCCCCCAATAGAGACCCAGTACTTC
TRBD1	TRBV19	TRBJ1-2	NA	CASSTTGTGGAYGYTF	TGTGCCAGTAGTACCACCGGGACAGGGGGCGCCTATGGCTACACCTTC
NA	TRBV5-6	TRBJ2-3	once	CASSLYRVNTQYF	TGTGCCAGCAGCCTCTACAGGGTAAATACGCAGTATTTT
TRBD1	TRBV4-1	TRBJ1-1	NA	CASSRRDRDVTEAFF	TGCGCCAGCAGCCGCCGGGACAGGGACGTGACTGAAGCTTTCTTT
NA	TRBV19	TRBJ1-5	NA	CASSRQAPGEPQHF	TGTGCCAGTAGTAGGCAGGCCCCGGGGGAGCCCCAGCATTTT
TRBD1	TRBV2	TRBJ1-5	NA	CASNRYRQGASSNQPQHF	TGTGCCAGCAACCGATATAGACAGGGGGCATCGAGCAATCAGCCCCAGCATTTT
TRBD1	TRBV5-1	TRBJ1-6	NA	CASSPWAQGPGSPLHF	TGCGCCAGCTCCCCATGGGCACAGGGGCCCGGTTCACCCCTCCACTTT
TRBD2	TRBV30	TRBJ2-3	once	CAAERLAGTDTQYF	TGTGCGGCGGAAAGGCTAGCGGGCACAGATACGCAGTATTTT
TRBD1	TRBV7-3	TRBJ2-3	NA	CASSPLSGQGTDTQYF	TGTGCCAGCAGCCCTCTTTCGGGACAGGGCACAGATACGCAGTATTTT
NA	TRBV30	TRBJ2-1	NA	CAWRGGVSYNEQFF	TGTGCCTGGAGAGGCGGAGTCTCCTACAATGAGCAGTTCTTC
NA	TRBV25-1	TRBJ1-3	once	CASSAFGAGNTIYF	TGTGCCAGCAGTGCCTTTGGAGCCGGAAACACCATATATTTT
TRBD1	TRBV9	TRBJ1-2	few	CASSPGQGGYGYTF	TGTGCCAGCAGCCCCGGACAGGGGGGCTATGGCTACACCTTC
TRBD2	TRBV5-1	TRBJ2-7	NA	CASSSTRGTSGSFEQYF	TGCGCCAGCAGCTCTACCCGAGGGACTAGCGGGAGTTTCGAGCAGTACTTC
TRBD1	TRBV28	TRBJ2-4	NA	CASNLGQGRNIQYF	TGTGCCAGCAACCTTGGACAGGGCAGGAACATTCAGTACTTC
NA	TRBV19	TRBJ2-5	NA	CASSIPGETQYF	TGTGCCAGTAGTATCCCGGGGGAGACCCAGTACTTC
NA	TRBV30	TRBJ1-1	NA	CAWSGSTGYNTEAFF	TGTGCCTGGAGTGGATCAACAGGCTATAACACTGAAGCTTTCTTT
NA	TRBV10-1	TRBJ2-3	NA	CASSSGGLPSTDTQYF	TGCGCCAGCAGCTCCGGCGGACTACCCAGCACAGATACGCAGTATTTT
TRBD2	TRBV10-1	TRBJ2-7	NA	CASSREGYEQYF	TGCGCCAGCAGCCGGGAGGGGTACGAGCAGTACTTC
NA	TRBV20-1	TRBJ1-1	once	CSAREGTEAFF	TGCAGTGCTAGGGAGGGGACTGAAGCTTTCTTT
NA	TRBV7-3	TRBJ2-7	NA	CASSMSNSYEQYF	TGTGCCAGCAGCATGTCAAATTCCTACGAGCAGTACTTC
TRBD1	TRBV19	TRBJ1-5	NA	CASSPRGQGSNQPQHF	TGTGCCAGTAGTCCCAGGGGGCAGGGGAGCAATCAGCCCCAGCATTTT